This TCR beta chain emerged from a study of chemoradiotherapy in HPV16-positive cancers. Overall study results and limits: Functional assays defining HPV-specific T cells used only two HPV16-positive patients. Non-HPV-specific T cells did not expand in tumors during treatment, whereas candidate HPV-specific clones and E7-related motifs did.

Repertoires were generated with immunoSEQ multiplex PCR, while TCRdb's copy carries only in-frame clones and drops some. This table has about 32,000 clones, approximately 88% appearing once. As regards this clone: Its specificity is unknown.

Samples were taken several times over chemoradiotherapy. The V gene's germline CDR1 is ENHRY and CDR2 SYGVKD. J was trimmed by 3 bases and V by 3 bases; bases with no gene match: 13. The CDR3 spans 18 residues. This sequence joins TRBV10-3 and TRBJ2-3; 9 bases line up with TRBD2. The sequence derives from a human donor with HPV-associated anogenital cancer. Sample: blood, taken from a patient who underwent chemoradiotherapy. CDR3 nucleotide sequence: TGTGCCATCAGTGACTTTGCGGGAGGGCGTGTACGGACAGATACGCAGTATTTT. Translation gives CAISDFAGGRVRTDTQYF.